The T cell receptor beta chain described here comes from a study of human T cells and chemical hapten exposure. Study-wide background: Each patient's scalp received weekly diphenylcyclopropenone throughout the approximately 25-week study.

CDR3 length: 13 residues. Germline V gene sequence: CDR1 PRHDT, CDR2 FYEKMQ (reference sequence). V was trimmed by 7 bases and J by 2 bases, leaving 12 bases between them. Time point indicated: patch test 1, 2 weeks after DPC sensitization. The treatment here: therapeutic diphenylcyclopropenone sensitization with weekly scalp DPC. In the authors' workflow: Around 97,000 TCRs per sample was the median, with a range of roughly 23,224 to 750,000. Using its own MiXCR run on the RACE reads, TCRdb lists one record per CDR3 protein. These V and J calls rely on TCRdb rather than the paper's analysis. Seen here are approximately 110,000 distinct CDR3 sequences, approximately 10% observed once, and the top ten hold 3% to 4.5%. This clonotype was observed many times.

This sequence was found in a middle-aged woman with alopecia areata. Some clones in this sample may be carry-over from other donors' samples. J is TRBJ2-7 and V is TRBV13; D gene uncertain. The sample here was whole blood, taken in connection with sensitization to the hapten diphenylcyclopropenone (DPC). The CDR3 reads CASNNDRAYEQYF. DNA of the CDR3: TGTGCCAGCAACAATGACCGTGCCTACGAGCAGTACTTC.